This entry lists 20 T cell receptor beta chains sequenced from one sample in a study of OX40 agonist ivuxolimab in advanced cancers. The library was made by the immunoSEQ multiplex PCR assay. Drawn from immuneACCESS, this table holds only the in-frame rearrangements with V and J called that TCRdb kept. Clones are partly lost; checked studies trace under half to an unresolved V gene and leave the rest unexplained. For this sample there are 50,000 to 65,000 clones; about four fifths appear just once. The ten largest clones represent just under 5% of the sample. The sequences come from CD4+ or CD8+ T cells sorted from blood, collected in a trial of the OX40 agonist ivuxolimab. These receptor sequences come from an adult with an advanced solid tumor such as melanoma, head and neck, liver or kidney cancer.

This chain joins TRBV6-4 and TRBJ2-1; 11 nucleotides match TRBD2. J lost 7 bases, V lost 9 bases, and 14 bases had no gene match. Germline-derived CDR1 and CDR2 are MRHNA and SNTAGT. This CDR3 is built from 16 residues. The CDR3 nucleotides are TGTGCCAGGAGCAAAAAAGGGAGACTAGCGGGAAATGAGCAGTTCTTC. Translated: CARSKKGRLAGNEQFF.

The chain recombines TRBV2 with TRBJ1-3; no firm D call. This CDR3 has 14 amino acids. Per germline, CDR1 SNHLY and CDR2 FYNNEI. Trimming removed 3 bases at V and 0 bases at J, with 6 bases between. The CDR3 DNA sequence: TGTGCCAGCAGTGATGTGGGCTCTGGAAACACCATATATTTT. As protein: CASSDVGSGNTIYF.

The rearrangement uses TRBV6-1 and TRBJ1-2, with D possibly matching TRBD1 (5 bases). The CDR3 has 14 amino acids. Per germline, CDR1 MNHNS and CDR2 SASEGT. V lost 2 bases and J 7 bases, leaving 14 bases between the germline ends. CDR3 residues: CASSEWGTSGGYTF. The CDR3 nucleotides read TGTGCCAGCAGTGAATGGGGGACCTCAGGTGGCTACACCTTC.

This clone has just a few counts. The chain recombines TRBV6-4 with TRBJ2-3, with 11 bases that match TRBD2. After removal of 3 bases from V and 4 bases from J, the junction contained 3 bases not matched to a gene. The CDR3 covers 15 residues. CDR1 and CDR2 from the germline V gene are MRHNA and SNTAGT. The CDR3 reads CASSETSGGSDTQYF. For the CDR3, the DNA is TGTGCCAGCAGTGAAACTAGCGGGGGCTCAGATACGCAGTATTTT.

CDR3 in DNA: TGTGCCAGCAGTGAAGGGGCCCACACTGAAGCTTTCTTT. Translation: CASSEGAHTEAFF. The chain employs TRBV6-1 and TRBJ1-1; no firm D call. Germline V CDR1 and CDR2: MNHNS, SASEGT. The CDR3 length is 13 residues. Trimming took off 1 base at V and 3 bases at J, with 6 bases between the two ends.

The chain has TRBV7-3 and TRBJ1-1; 9 bases line up with TRBD1. In germline, CDR1 is SGHTA, CDR2 FQGTGA. V trimming: 2 bases; J trimming: 6 bases; junction bases outside the gene matches: 7. CDR3 size: 15 residues. The CDR3, as DNA: TGTGCCAGCAGCTTAGGACAGGGGAAGGTCGCTGAAGCTTTCTTT. Translating gives CASSLGQGKVAEAFF.

Only one count was recorded for this clone. The chain uses TRBV18 and TRBJ1-1; tentative D call: TRBD1 (6 bases). Looked up from germline, CDR1 is KGHSH and CDR2 is LQKENI. Trimming left V 0 bases short and J 3 bases short, with 26 bases between. The length of the CDR3 is 20 residues. The CDR3 DNA reads as TGTGCCAGCTCACCACCCAGGACGGGGGGGCTCAAATATGAACACACTGAAGCTTTCTTT. Translating gives CASSPPRTGGLKYEHTEAFF.

V is TRBV7-9 and J is TRBJ2-1; tentatively, D is TRBD2 (6 bases). The CDR3 totals 18 residues. The V gene lost 0 bases and the J gene lost 0 bases, with 15 bases spanning the gap. Germline CDR1 reads SEHNR; CDR2 reads FQNEAQ (reference sequence). The CDR3 DNA is TGTGCCAGCAGCTTAGCGCGGGGACTGAGGAGCTCCTACAATGAGCAGTTCTTC. This sequence encodes CASSLARGLRSSYNEQFF. The whole variable domain, remainder taken from reference TRBV7-9 and TRBJ2-1, is DTGVSQNPRHKITKRGQNVTFRCDPISEHNRLYWYRQTLGQGPEFLTYFQNEAQLEKSRLLSDRFSAERPKGSFSTLEIQRTEQGDSAMYLCASSLARGLRSSYNEQFFGPGTRLTVL.

This chain uses TRBV11-2 with TRBJ2-7; 8 positions agree with TRBD1. The germline CDR1 and CDR2 sequences are SGHAT and FQNNGV. J gave up 5 bases and V 3 bases, and 3 bases lay outside the gene matches. The CDR3 extends over 13 amino acids. The CDR3 region has the DNA TGTGCCAGCAGCTTTGCAGGGGGCGACGAGCAGTACTTC. It translates to CASSFAGGDEQYF.

The genes are TRBV5-4 and TRBJ2-3, with TRBD2 matching 9 bases. The CDR3 loop spans 16 amino acids. V shed 3 bases and J 0 bases; nucleotides not matched to a gene: 5. The V gene's germline CDR1 is SGHNT and CDR2 YYREEE (reference sequence). The CDR3 loop is CASSSPSGASTDTQYF. DNA for the CDR3: TGTGCCAGCAGCTCTCCTAGCGGGGCAAGCACAGATACGCAGTATTTT.

CDR3 sequence: CASSLEVGAINQPQHF. As DNA, the CDR3 is TGTGCCAGCAGCTTAGAGGTAGGGGCCATCAATCAGCCCCAGCATTTT. The chain recombines TRBV7-9 with TRBJ1-5; possible D gene TRBD1, 5 bases. Germline lookup yields CDR1 SEHNR and CDR2 FQNEAQ (reference sequence). The CDR3 runs to 16 residues. Trimming pared 1 base from V and 3 bases from J, leaving 13 bases between.

The CDR3 DNA follows: TGTGCCAGTAGTATTTCGACTAGTCAAGAGACCCAGTACTTC. Protein product: CASSISTSQETQYF. The V and J genes are TRBV19 and TRBJ2-5, with a tentative D call TRBD2 (6 bases). The V gene's germline CDR1 is LNHDA and CDR2 SQIVND (reference sequence). The V gene lost 3 bases and the J gene lost 2 bases, with 10 bases spanning the gap. There are 14 residues in the CDR3. The whole variable domain, filled in from reference TRBV19 and TRBJ2-5, reads DGGITQSPKYLFRKEGQNVTLSCEQNLNHDAMYWYRQDPGQGLRLIYYSQIVNDFQKGDIAEGYSVSREKKESFPLTVTSAQKNPTAFYLCASSISTSQETQYFGPGTRLLVL.

This clone was seen more than once but under ten times. The chain links TRBV11-2 to TRBJ1-2, with no clear D. CDR1 is SGHAT, CDR2 FQNNGV, per germline. Between the trimmed V and J ends, which lost 4 bases and 4 bases, there was a span of 16 bases. The CDR3 is 15 residues long. Here the CDR3 reads CASSSLTRGTYGYTF. The DNA of the CDR3 is TGTGCCAGCAGCTCGTTGACCCGGGGTACCTATGGCTACACCTTC.

The chain couples TRBV28 to TRBJ2-1; TRBD2 aligns across 12 bases. In germline, CDR1 is MDHEN, CDR2 SYDVKM. CDR3 length equals 16 residues. Losses at the gene ends were 6 bases for V and 0 bases for J; bases not matched to a gene: 3. CDR3 sequence: CASRLAGGISYNEQFF. In nucleotides, the CDR3 is TGTGCCAGCAGGCTAGCGGGAGGGATCTCCTACAATGAGCAGTTCTTC.

The chain has TRBV5-4 and TRBJ2-1, with D tentatively TRBD2 (6 bases). The CDR3 has 15 residues. V was shortened by 0 bases and J by 8 bases, with 15 bases between the two germline ends. From germline, CDR1 is SGHNT and CDR2 YYREEE (reference sequence). CDR3 sequence: CASSLVQEPGDEQFF. CDR3 sequence (DNA): TGTGCCAGCAGCTTGGTACAGGAGCCGGGGGATGAGCAGTTCTTC.

The chain joins TRBV5-8 to TRBJ2-1, with unresolved D. Germline CDR1 is SGHTS and CDR2 is YDEGEE. V gave up 0 bases and J gave up 10 bases, with 5 bases separating them. The CDR3 runs to 11 residues. CDR3 amino acids: CASSLGREQFF. The CDR3 DNA follows: TGTGCCAGCAGCTTGGGCAGGGAGCAGTTCTTC.

The J gene is TRBJ1-4, the V gene TRBV5-4; D is uncertain. V shed 0 bases and J shed 0 bases, with 9 bases lying between them. Germline assignment: CDR1 SGHNT and CDR2 YYREEE (reference sequence). This CDR3 contains 16 residues. CDR3 amino acids: CASSLAFGTTNEKLFF. DNA for the CDR3: TGTGCCAGCAGCTTGGCCTTCGGGACAACTAATGAAAAACTGTTTTTT.

The chain recombines TRBV30 with TRBJ2-3, with 7 bases matching TRBD2. Germline assignment: CDR1 GTSNPN and CDR2 SVGIG (reference sequence). The CDR3 runs 14 residues. J was trimmed by 1 base and V by 4 bases; bases with no gene match: 5. In DNA, the CDR3 is TGTGCCTGGAAGTGGCGGGAGCGCACAGATACGCAGTATTTT. Amino acid sequence: CAWKWRERTDTQYF.

The V and J genes are TRBV4-1 and TRBJ2-3; D may be TRBD1 (5 bases). The germline CDR1 and CDR2 sequences are MGHRA and YSYEKL. V was pared by 3 bases and J by 1 base, with 8 bases between. This CDR3 is 14 amino acids long. Here the CDR3 DNA reads TGCGCCAGCAGCCAGAGACAGCGCACAGATACGCAGTATTTT. Translation gives CASSQRQRTDTQYF.

V is TRBV11-3 and J is TRBJ2-1, with TRBD2 identical over 11 bases. The junction had 8 bases not matched to a gene; V was cut back by 4 bases and J by 6 bases. Germline loops: CDR1 SGHNT, CDR2 YENEEA. The CDR3 has 16 amino acids. The chain's CDR3 is CASSSGDSGGGNEQFF. In DNA form, the CDR3 reads TGTGCCAGCAGCTCTGGGGATAGCGGGGGGGGCAATGAGCAGTTCTTC.